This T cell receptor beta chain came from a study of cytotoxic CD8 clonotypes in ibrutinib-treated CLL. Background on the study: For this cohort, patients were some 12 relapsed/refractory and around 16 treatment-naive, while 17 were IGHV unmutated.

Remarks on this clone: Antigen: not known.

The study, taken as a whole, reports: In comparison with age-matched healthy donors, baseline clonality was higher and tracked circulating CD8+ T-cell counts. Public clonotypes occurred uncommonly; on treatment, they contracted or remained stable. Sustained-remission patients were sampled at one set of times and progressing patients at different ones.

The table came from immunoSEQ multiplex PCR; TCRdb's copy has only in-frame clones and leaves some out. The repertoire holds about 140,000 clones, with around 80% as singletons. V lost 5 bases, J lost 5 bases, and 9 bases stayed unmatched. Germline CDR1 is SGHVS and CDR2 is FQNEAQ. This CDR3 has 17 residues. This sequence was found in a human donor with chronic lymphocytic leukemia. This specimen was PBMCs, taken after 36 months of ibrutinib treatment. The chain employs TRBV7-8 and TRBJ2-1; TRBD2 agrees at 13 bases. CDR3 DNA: TGTGCCAGCAGCAGGGGGGCGGGACTAGCGGGGCACAATGAGCAGTTCTTC. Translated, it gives CASSRGAGLAGHNEQFF. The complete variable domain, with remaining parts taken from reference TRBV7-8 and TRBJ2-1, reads GAGVSQSPRYKVAKRGQDVALRCDPISGHVSLFWYQQALGQGPEFLTYFQNEAQLDKSGLPSDRFFAERPEGSVSTLKIQRTQQEDSAVYLCASSRGAGLAGHNEQFFGPGTRLTVL.